The following is a T cell receptor (beta chain) sequence with its context. The method was immunoSEQ multiplex PCR; TCRdb's version includes in-frame clones alone and lacks a portion of them. The sample lists about 310,000 clones, approximately 91% seen once, with roughly a tenth in the top ten. V was pared by 6 bases and J by 4 bases, with 12 bases between. The CDR3 has 13 amino acids. Germline loops: CDR1 KGHDR, CDR2 SFDVKD. This specimen belongs to a study of blood T cell repertoires in COVID-19. This sequence originates from a woman aged 35 to 49 who had recovered from COVID-19. This sequence joins TRBV24-1 and TRBJ2-7, with D possibly matching TRBD1 (6 bases). The sample comprised PBMCs or T cells enriched from blood (not recorded which). CDR3 coding DNA: TGTGCCACCAGTCAGGGGAGCAGATACGAGCAGTACTTC. Translated: CATSQGSRYEQYF.